The T cell receptor beta chain described here comes from a study of blood T cells in healthy people across ages. General observations from the study: Strong correlation existed between TCR beta diversity and naive T cell percentage. The authors considered diversity estimates from one million T cells to be underestimates.

Combining a sample-barcoded 5' primer with a J-beta primer mix, a second PCR ran for 7 to 11 cycles. TCRdb redid the calling of the 5' RACE reads with MiXCR, one entry per CDR3 protein. The sample consists of about 780,000 distinct CDR3 sequences, roughly 26% of them appearing once. The CDR3 is 15 amino acids. Germline V gene lookup returns CDR1 DFQATT and CDR2 SNEGSKA (reference sequence). V lost 0 bases and J 0 bases, leaving 10 bases between the germline ends. Of note for this clonotype: The antigen is not known.

The data were also submitted as part of a second study, on T cells of mothers and their children. From that paper: Reads recorded for TCR beta CDR3 numbered over 9 million per mother and some 3.3 million per child.

Sequencing was carried out using blood. The clonotype originates from a boy aged 10-17 years in good health. The chain has TRBV20-1 and TRBJ2-3; the D gene is possibly TRBD2 (6 bases). CDR3 loop: CSARDIGGSTDTQYF. DNA of the CDR3: TGCAGTGCTAGAGATATTGGGGGGAGCACAGATACGCAGTATTTT.